The 16 T cell receptor beta chains below come from one sample, sequenced in a study of cytomegalovirus exposure and HLA in healthy donors. TCRdb's table, derived via immunoSEQ multiplex PCR, lists solely in-frame clones and lacks some. The sample contains approximately 300,000 clones, about nine tenths of which appear only once. Sequencing used PBMCs. The receptors stem from a woman aged 30 to 39 in good health and CMV-seropositive.

This clone was seen a few times. The chain recombines TRBV25-1 with TRBJ2-6; 7 bases map to TRBD1. V lost 3 bases and J lost 3; bases outside the gene matches: 8. This CDR3 has 17 amino acids. Germline V gives CDR1 MGHDK, CDR2 SYGVNS. The CDR3 loop reads CASSDANDRVGANVLTF. The CDR3 DNA follows: TGTGCCAGCAGTGACGCTAACGACAGGGTTGGGGCCAACGTCCTGACTTTC.

CDR3 in DNA: TGTGCCAGCTCAAGACTAGTGATGGGTACAGATACGCAGTATTTT. It translates to CASSRLVMGTDTQYF. This rearrangement joins TRBV2 to TRBJ2-3; a possible D gene is TRBD2 (6 bases). Trimming removed 8 bases at V and 3 bases at J, with 18 bases between. This CDR3 is built from 15 residues. From germline, CDR1 is SNHLY and CDR2 FYNNEI.

In this sample, this clone turned up once. V is TRBV7-2 and J is TRBJ2-5, with TRBD2 as a possible D gene (5 bases). Germline-derived CDR1 and CDR2 are SGHTA and FQGNSA. Trimming stripped 7 bases from V and 7 bases from J, with 19 bases between. This CDR3 spans 14 amino acids. CDR3 amino acids: CASIPRTLPGTQYF. The CDR3, as DNA: TGTGCCAGCATCCCTCGGACTCTTCCAGGGACCCAGTACTTC.

The V gene is TRBV30, the J gene TRBJ2-2; TRBD2 might be the D (6 bases). V dropped 6 bases and J dropped 2 bases, with 19 bases sitting between them. There are 16 residues in the CDR3. CDR1 GTSNPN and CDR2 SVGIG come from the germline V gene (reference sequence). As DNA, the CDR3 is TGTGCCTGCCCGACCCTTTTAGCGGCTAACACCGGGGAGCTGTTTTTT. It encodes CACPTLLAANTGELFF.

The chain carries TRBV19 and TRBJ2-3, with 9 bases lining up with TRBD2. CDR3 length: 17 residues. Trimming removed 5 bases from V and 0 bases from J; junction bases left unmatched: 9. The germline gives CDR1 LNHDA, CDR2 SQIVND (reference sequence). The CDR3 loop is CASSQILAGSSTDTQYF. CDR3 nucleotides: TGTGCCAGTAGTCAAATACTAGCGGGTTCGAGCACAGATACGCAGTATTTT.

This chain uses TRBV11-2 with TRBJ2-7, with a possible D match to TRBD1 (6 bases). The CDR3 totals 15 residues. CDR1 and CDR2 (germline): SGHAT, FQNNGV. Trimming removed 1 base at V and 0 bases at J, with 10 bases between. The CDR3 DNA follows: TGTGCCAGCAGCTTAGTCCAGGGGACCTCCTACGAGCAGTACTTC. Translating gives CASSLVQGTSYEQYF.

The genes are TRBV30 and TRBJ2-7; the D gene is possibly TRBD2 (6 bases). The CDR3 covers 14 residues. V shed 4 bases and J shed 7 bases, with 20 bases lying between them. Germline loops: CDR1 GTSNPN, CDR2 SVGIG (reference sequence). CDR3 loop: CAWTAGTGVREQYF. The CDR3 region has the DNA TGTGCCTGGACTGCTGGGACTGGGGTCCGGGAGCAGTACTTC.

In its sample, this clone was seen a few times. The J gene is TRBJ2-7, the V gene TRBV14; 9 bases map to TRBD2. This CDR3 comprises 16 residues. Germline V gene sequence: CDR1 SGHDN, CDR2 FVKESK. The CDR3 sequence: CASGPDRTYLAGQICV. The CDR3 nucleotides read TGTGCCAGCGGGCCGGACAGGACTTATCTAGCGGGACAAATCTGCGTC.

This chain connects TRBV18 to TRBJ2-1; D is unclear. V was shortened by 3 bases and J by 0 bases, with 12 bases between the two germline ends. CDR3 size: 16 residues. CDR1 and CDR2 (germline): KGHSH, LQKENI. The CDR3 coding sequence is TGTGCCAGCTCACCGAGATCGGACGGCTCCTACAATGAGCAGTTCTTC. Its protein is CASSPRSDGSYNEQFF.

In its sample, this clone was seen a few times. This sequence joins TRBV28 and TRBJ1-6; no clear D gene. This CDR3 contains 11 residues. The germline V gene has CDR1 MDHEN and CDR2 SYDVKM. V dropped 3 bases and J dropped 9 bases, with 3 bases sitting between them. CDR3 sequence: CASSFSSPLHF. The CDR3 DNA sequence: TGTGCCAGCAGTTTTTCTTCACCCCTCCACTTT.

This rearrangement joins TRBV28 to TRBJ2-7; D gene unclear. Looked up from germline, CDR1 is MDHEN and CDR2 is SYDVKM. V gave up 5 bases and J gave up 3 bases, with 5 bases separating them. The CDR3 is made up of 11 amino acids. CDR3 region: CASSLHYEQYF. In DNA form, the CDR3 reads TGTGCCAGCAGTCTGCACTACGAGCAGTACTTC.

The chain employs TRBV7-6 and TRBJ2-7; a weak D match, TRBD2 (6 bases). Trimming left V 3 bases short and J 4 bases short, with 10 bases between. Per germline, CDR1 SGHVS and CDR2 FNYEAQ. The CDR3 is 13 residues long. The chain's CDR3 is CASSLTSQYEQYF. The CDR3 DNA is TGTGCCAGCAGCTTGACTAGTCAGTACGAGCAGTACTTC. The variable domain in full, completed from reference TRBV7-6 and TRBJ2-7, reads GAGVSQSPRYKVTKRGQDVALRCDPISGHVSLYWYRQALGQGPEFLTYFNYEAQQDKSGLPNDRFSAERPEGSISTLTIQRTEQRDSAMYRCASSLTSQYEQYFGPGTRLTVT.

In DNA, the CDR3 is TGCGCCAGCAGGCGCAGGGTGGACACTGAAGCTTTCTTT. Encoded protein: CASRRRVDTEAFF. The chain recombines TRBV4-1 with TRBJ1-1, with D tentatively TRBD1 (5 bases). CDR1 is MGHRA and CDR2 is YSYEKL in the germline V gene. Between the trimmed V and J ends, which lost 6 bases and 3 bases, there was a span of 11 bases. This CDR3 comprises 13 residues.

V and J are TRBV6-1 and TRBJ2-2; 7 bases fit TRBD1. With 5 bases clipped from V and 1 base from J, the junction kept 1 base outside the gene matches. Germline CDR1 and CDR2: MNHNS and SASEGT. The CDR3 has 14 amino acids. CDR3 in DNA: TGTGCCAGCAGTAGGGACAGGAACACCGGGGAGCTGTTTTTT. Translated: CASSRDRNTGELFF.

This chain connects TRBV19 to TRBJ1-2; 8 positions match TRBD1. Germline CDR1 and CDR2: LNHDA and SQIVND (reference sequence). This CDR3 has 14 residues. V lost 5 bases and J lost 5; bases outside the gene matches: 7. The CDR3 sequence: CASSRTGKEYGYTF. CDR3 DNA sequence: TGTGCCAGTAGTCGGACAGGGAAAGAATATGGCTACACCTTC.

This clone has just one count. The J gene is TRBJ2-7, the V gene TRBV29-1, with D perhaps matching TRBD2 (5 bases). This CDR3 contains 13 residues. V dropped 4 bases and J dropped 3 bases, with 13 bases sitting between them. Germline-derived CDR1 and CDR2 are SQVTM and ANQGSEA. The CDR3 protein is CSVGRSDFYEQYF. DNA of the CDR3: TGCAGCGTTGGGCGATCGGACTTCTACGAGCAGTACTTC.